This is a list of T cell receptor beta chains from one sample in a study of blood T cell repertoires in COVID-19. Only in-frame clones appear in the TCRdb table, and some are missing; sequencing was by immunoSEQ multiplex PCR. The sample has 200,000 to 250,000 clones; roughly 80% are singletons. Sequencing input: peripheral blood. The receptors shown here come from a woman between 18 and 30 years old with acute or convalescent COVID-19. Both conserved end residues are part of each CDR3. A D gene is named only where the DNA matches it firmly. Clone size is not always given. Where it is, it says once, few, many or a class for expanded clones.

TGTGCCAGCAGTCTGGCCCCGGCCTACCAAAGGGGTAATTCACCCCTCCACTTT CASSLAPAYQRGNSPLHF TRBJ1-6 NA few TRBV28
TGTGCCAGCAGCACCGGACACTTTTATGGCTACACCTTC CASSTGHFYGYTF TRBJ1-2 NA few TRBV7-9
TGTGCCATCAGTCTAGACCGTTCCCATCAGCCCCAGCATTTT CAISLDRSHQPQHF TRBJ1-5 NA NA TRBV10-3
TGCGCCAGCAGACCCGGGACAGGGGTCGATAGCACAGATACGCAGTATTTT CASRPGTGVDSTDTQYF TRBJ2-3 TRBD1 once TRBV5-1
TGTGCCAGCAGTTTAGACAGGGGGCACTATGGCTACACCTTC CASSLDRGHYGYTF TRBJ1-2 TRBD1 NA TRBV27
TGTGCCAGCAGCCCGGGACAGGGATACAATGAGCAGTTCTTC CASSPGQGYNEQFF TRBJ2-1 TRBD1 NA TRBV4-2
TGTGCCAGCACTTACCTCCAACCGGGACAGAAATCCTACGAGCAGTACTTC CASTYLQPGQKSYEQYF TRBJ2-7 TRBD1 NA TRBV6-9
TGTGCCAGCAGTTTGTTTCCCGAAAACCCAACTTACGAGCAGTACTTC CASSLFPENPTYEQYF TRBJ2-7 NA once TRBV27
TGTGCTAGTGGGGCCCGGGACACTAGCTCTGGGGCCAACGTCCTGACTTTC CASGARDTSSGANVLTF TRBJ2-6 NA NA TRBV12-5
TGTGCCAGCAGCACAGGGGTCCTGAACACTGAAGCTTTCTTT CASSTGVLNTEAFF TRBJ1-1 TRBD1 once TRBV7-8
TGTGCCAGCACCGGCGACAGGGGTAGCAATCAGCCCCAGCATTTT CASTGDRGSNQPQHF TRBJ1-5 TRBD1 many TRBV7-9
TGTGCCAGCAGTTTTGGCCCGGTTACGGAGAACTTC CASSFGPVTENF TRBJ2-7 NA NA TRBV12-3/TRBV12-4
TGCAGTGCTAGTCCGACATCTAGCAATCAGCCCCAGCATTTT CSASPTSSNQPQHF TRBJ1-5 NA once TRBV20-1
TGTGCCAGCAGGACGACTAGCGGGTCTAACAATGAGCAGTTCTTC CASRTTSGSNNEQFF TRBJ2-1 TRBD2 NA TRBV6-6
TGCAGTGCTAGTGCCGGGGGCAATCAGCCCCAGCATTTT CSASAGGNQPQHF TRBJ1-5 NA NA TRBV20-1
TGTGCCAGCAGTCAAGCAAGCCCTATTCGTGGCTACACCTTC CASSQASPIRGYTF TRBJ1-2 NA NA TRBV2
TGTGCCAGCCTGGGGACAGGCCGTTATAATTCACCCCTCCACTTT CASLGTGRYNSPLHF TRBJ1-6 TRBD1 NA TRBV28
TGCGCCAGCAGCCAAGGTTCTAGCGGGGATTACAATGAGCAGTTCTTC CASSQGSSGDYNEQFF TRBJ2-1 TRBD2 NA TRBV4-3
TGTGCCAGCAGTCAAACTAGGTACGAGCAGTACTTC CASSQTRYEQYF TRBJ2-7 NA NA TRBV14
TGTGCCAGCAGTGAAGCGGGCCAAAACGCCCACGAGCAGTACTTC CASSEAGQNAHEQYF TRBJ2-7 NA NA TRBV2
TGTGCCACCAGCAGCCCCGGGACAGGGGTTACCGGGGAGCTGTTTTTT CATSSPGTGVTGELFF TRBJ2-2 TRBD1 NA TRBV15
TGTGCCAGCAGCTTATTAGGCCAGGGTGCTTTCTTT CASSLLGQGAFF TRBJ1-1 NA NA TRBV7-9
TGCGCCAGCAGCTTGGGTCCCGGGGAACAGGGGTACTTC CASSLGPGEQGYF TRBJ2-5 NA few TRBV5-1
TGCGCCAGCAGGCAGGGGAGCTCCTACAATGAGCAGTTCTTC CASRQGSSYNEQFF TRBJ2-1 NA NA TRBV4-3